This T cell receptor beta chain was captured in a study of blood T cells in healthy people across ages. To note about this clonotype: Its specificity is unknown.

PCR was performed a second time for about 7 to 12 cycles using a sample-barcoded 5' primer and a J-beta primer mix. TCRdb analysed the 5' RACE reads with MiXCR anew, one entry per CDR3 protein. The sample lists approximately 800,000 distinct CDR3 sequences; around 36% were seen once. Researchers collected 7.5 to 10 milliliters of peripheral blood from every single donor. V lost 3 bases to trimming and J lost 0 bases, with 5 bases between them. CDR1 SGHDN and CDR2 FVKESK come from the germline V gene. This CDR3 is built from 13 residues. General study points: There was a strong correlation between TCR beta diversity and naive T cell percentage.

The source of this sequence is a man between 18 and 35 years old in good health. This chain uses TRBV14 with TRBJ1-1; D remains ambiguous. The specimen was blood. The CDR3 reads CASSHVVNTEAFF. CDR3 DNA sequence: TGTGCCAGCAGCCACGTAGTGAACACTGAAGCTTTCTTT. The variable domain in full, completed from reference TRBV14 and TRBJ1-1, reads EAGVTQFPSHSVIEKGQTVTLRCDPISGHDNLYWYRRVMGKEIKFLLHFVKESKQDESGMPNNRFLAERTGGTYSTLKVQPAELEDSGVYFCASSHVVNTEAFFGQGTRLTVV.